This TCR beta chain is from a study of spatial heterogeneity in lung cancer (dated by TCRdb to the late 2010s). About the full investigation: More beta-chain than alpha-chain transcripts were consistently detected, likely reflecting higher beta-chain transcript abundance. The study linked features of the TCR repertoire to counts of nonsynonymous mutations, which were determined by whole-exome sequencing of tumor tissue. The study quantitatively compared TCR alpha and beta repertoires across multiple tumor regions, matched nontumor lung and blood in non-small cell lung cancer. At surgery, hundreds of tumor regions, 64 matched nontumor lung samples and 50 to 60 PBMC samples were TCR-sequenced for both alpha and beta chains. In the raw uncorrected reads, each unique combination of TCR and UMI appeared more than ten times on average. A strong correlation was found between TCR transcript counts in tumor regions and a T cell transcriptional module score from matched bulk RNA-seq.

Results the study describes overall, beyond this receptor: TCR-seq was estimated to cover only roughly 6.8% of tumor T cells for alpha chains and around 13% for beta chains. Confirming at a functional level the hypothesis that regional TCRs recognize regional mutations was considered to require additional single-cell paired TCR alpha and beta sequencing. The tumor nonsynonymous mutation count correlated with the number of expanded alpha and beta TCRs within the tumor. The count of ubiquitous expanded TCRs correlated with the count of ubiquitous nonsynonymous mutations, and the count of regional expanded TCRs correlated with the count of regional nonsynonymous mutations.

Receptors were amplified or captured by 5' RACE. The instrument was a NextSeq 500. In the TCR library protocol, a unique molecular identifier was attached to each TCR cDNA molecule so that PCR and sequencing errors could be corrected. The paper's data handling went like this. TCR identification, UMI-based error correction and CDR3 extraction were performed with Decombinator tools. Expanded TCRs were defined as those above a frequency of 2 per 1,000, corresponding to the top 1% of the tumor frequency distribution. Expanded tumor TCRs were classed as regional if statistically deemed absent (corrected P<0.05) from at least one tumor region, otherwise ubiquitous. Each repertoire was subsampled 100 times to 5,000 TCRs, after which Renyi diversity was computed with the R vegan package. CDR3 similarity networks were built from amino acid triplet string-kernel similarity, with CDR3s being connected when pairwise similarity was above 0.82. The public sequencing data were trimmed at Q25 with fastp and processed into clonotypes with MiXCR by TCRdb, which kept only in-frame beta chains. Duplicate CDR3 protein sequences are folded into a single record with the most common DNA and genes. None of the V and J calls come from the authors' own analysis; TCRdb made them. This sample has about 2,200 distinct CDR3 sequences in its table, and approximately 15% of those were observed once. Around 30% of the sample goes to the ten largest clones.

Including cysteine and phenylalanine, the CDR3 has 14 amino acids. The only DNA kept is the CDR3, 42 bases in frame from the first base. A distance of 12 bases separates the germline ends of V and J, which lose 0 bases and 7 bases respectively. From the germline V gene, CDR1 is MNHEY and CDR2 is SVGAGI. The sample holds a few counts of this clonotype. What this receptor recognizes is not known. Base qualities are missing; no much larger clone stands one base away. What the time point label conveys for this sample: sample taken at primary tumor resection. Samples were obtained from fewer than 80 patients with early-stage, untreated non-small cell lung cancer from the lung TRACERx cohort. Without any cell sorting, TCR sequencing was performed on whole RNA extracted either from tumor and nontumor lung tissue or from cryopreserved PBMC samples. Only patients with enough RNA available from two or more tumor regions were chosen for TCR sequencing. A lung pathologist reviewed the tumor and adjacent nontumor lung specimens before the specimens were selected.

The specimen comprised lung tumor tissue, sampled at surgery. The sequence came from a male donor with early-stage non-small cell lung cancer. Rearrangement joined TRBV6-5 to TRBJ1-1; confidence is insufficient to name the D gene. The bases are TGTGCCAGCAGTTACTCAGGAAGGCAGAATGAAGCTTTCTTT. Its protein is CASSYSGRQNEAFF.